This T cell receptor beta chain was identified during a study of preoperative IRX-2 immunotherapy in early breast cancer. The CDR3 has 18 amino acids. Per germline, CDR1 LNHNV and CDR2 YYDKDF (reference sequence). V was pared by 7 bases and J by 3 bases, with 10 bases of the junction left unmatched. Sequenced by immunoSEQ multiplex PCR; TCRdb stores in-frame clones only, minus some. The profile shows fewer than 25,000 clones, over 85% of them singletons. Documented treatment: preoperative locoregional IRX-2 cytokine immunotherapy. This phase Ib study tested locoregional IRX-2 cytokine immunotherapy given before surgery.

Specimen: tumor tissue, collected after IRX-2 immunotherapy. This sequence originates from a human donor with breast cancer. This chain joins TRBV15 and TRBJ2-1, with 15 bases matching TRBD2. CDR3 protein: CATKSWTSGGVGYNEQFF. The CDR3 DNA is TGTGCCACCAAATCTTGGACTAGCGGGGGGGTCGGCTACAATGAGCAGTTCTTC.